This T cell receptor (beta chain) is from a study of blood T cell repertoires in COVID-19. Across the whole study: In each case, the material was cDNA or gDNA derived from T cells, B-cell-depleted T cells, or PBMCs.

Generated by immunoSEQ multiplex PCR, the TCRdb table keeps only in-frame clones and is missing some. Found here are a few hundred thousand clones, around 83% of them singletons; the top ten hold around 9.5%. With V trimmed by 6 bases and J by 6 bases, 10 bases remained unmatched. From germline, CDR1 is LNHDA and CDR2 SQIVND (reference sequence). The CDR3 runs 16 residues. Sequences were obtained from peripheral blood. The chain joins TRBV19 to TRBJ2-1; the match to TRBD2 covers 11 bases. This clonotype was obtained from a man aged 45 to 65 with active or convalescent COVID-19. CDR3 sequence: CASRTRTSGLGNEQFF. The CDR3 DNA sequence: TGTGCCAGTAGGACTCGGACTAGCGGGTTGGGCAATGAGCAGTTCTTC.